These T cell receptor beta chains were read from a single sample in a study of T cells in narcolepsy. The repertoire was sequenced with immunoSEQ multiplex PCR; TCRdb's copy has only in-frame clones and lacks some. This table has about 30,000 clones, about 80% appearing once. The material sequenced was CD45RA- memory CD4+ T cells from PBMCs. Every receptor here comes from a human donor with narcolepsy. Each CDR3 is given with its conserved first and last residue. A D gene is named only where the DNA matches it firmly. The size of a clone is reported for some rows only, either as once, few or many, or as a class for expanded clones.

j_gene: TRBJ2-5; v_gene: TRBV7-9; abundance: .; d_gene: .; CDR3aa: CASRGQETQYF; CDR3nt: TGTGCCAGCAGGGGCCAAGAGACCCAGTACTTC
j_gene: TRBJ2-1; v_gene: TRBV11-2; abundance: .; d_gene: .; CDR3aa: CASSLSSSYNEQFF; CDR3nt: TGTGCCAGCAGCCTGTCTAGCTCCTACAATGAGCAGTTCTTC
j_gene: TRBJ1-3; v_gene: TRBV10-1; abundance: .; d_gene: .; CDR3aa: CASPGKGSGNTIYF; CDR3nt: TGCGCCAGCCCAGGTAAAGGGTCTGGAAACACCATATATTTT
j_gene: TRBJ1-5; v_gene: TRBV6-1; abundance: few; d_gene: TRBD1; CDR3aa: CASSDQKTGNSNQPQHF; CDR3nt: TGTGCCAGCAGTGACCAAAAGACAGGGAATAGCAATCAGCCCCAGCATTTT
j_gene: TRBJ2-7; v_gene: TRBV25-1; abundance: .; d_gene: TRBD1; CDR3aa: CASRGGTGDTAEQYF; CDR3nt: TGTGCCAGCAGGGGGGGGACAGGGGATACGGCCGAGCAGTACTTC
j_gene: TRBJ2-3; v_gene: TRBV20-1; abundance: .; d_gene: .; CDR3aa: CSASPSQPQYF; CDR3nt: TGCAGTGCTAGCCCTTCACAGCCGCAGTATTTT
j_gene: TRBJ2-7; v_gene: TRBV6-1; abundance: .; d_gene: .; CDR3aa: CASSEWNRDPSYEQYF; CDR3nt: TGTGCCAGCAGTGAATGGAACAGGGACCCGTCCTACGAGCAGTACTTC
j_gene: TRBJ1-5; v_gene: TRBV5-6; abundance: .; d_gene: .; CDR3aa: CASSRTTAGGNQPQHF; CDR3nt: TGTGCCAGCAGCCGTACCACAGCAGGAGGGAATCAGCCCCAGCATTTT
j_gene: TRBJ2-2; v_gene: TRBV5-4; abundance: .; d_gene: TRBD2; CDR3aa: CASSLALSGGADGELFF; CDR3nt: TGTGCCAGCAGCTTGGCCTTAAGCGGGGGGGCCGACGGGGAGCTGTTTTTT
j_gene: TRBJ1-3; v_gene: TRBV7-8; abundance: .; d_gene: TRBD1; CDR3aa: CASSLKYRGSGNTIYF; CDR3nt: TGTGCCAGCAGCTTAAAGTACAGGGGTTCTGGAAACACCATATATTTT
j_gene: TRBJ1-5; v_gene: TRBV6-1; abundance: .; d_gene: .; CDR3aa: CASSPVQGSNQPQHF; CDR3nt: TGTGCCAGCAGCCCTGTACAGGGTAGCAATCAGCCCCAGCATTTT
j_gene: TRBJ2-6; v_gene: TRBV4-3; abundance: once; d_gene: TRBD1; CDR3aa: CASSLSTGGGTGANVLTF; CDR3nt: TGCGCCAGCAGCCTTAGCACAGGGGGCGGTACTGGGGCCAACGTCCTGACTTTC
j_gene: TRBJ2-2; v_gene: TRBV9; abundance: .; d_gene: .; CDR3aa: CASSVDASANTGELFF; CDR3nt: TGTGCCAGCAGCGTAGACGCTTCGGCGAACACCGGGGAGCTGTTTTTT
j_gene: TRBJ2-3; v_gene: TRBV7-3; abundance: .; d_gene: .; CDR3aa: CASGLGDTQYF; CDR3nt: TGTGCCAGCGGGCTCGGAGATACGCAGTATTTT
j_gene: TRBJ1-3; v_gene: TRBV4-1; abundance: .; d_gene: TRBD1; CDR3aa: CASSQDRQGVNTIYF; CDR3nt: TGCGCCAGCAGCCAAGATCGCCAGGGGGTAAACACCATATATTTT
j_gene: TRBJ2-7; v_gene: TRBV7-8; abundance: .; d_gene: TRBD2; CDR3aa: CASSSRASGGTYEQYF; CDR3nt: TGTGCCAGCAGCTCCCGGGCTAGCGGGGGAACCTACGAGCAGTACTTC
j_gene: TRBJ1-6; v_gene: TRBV28; abundance: .; d_gene: TRBD1; CDR3aa: CASSLVSGGNSPLHF; CDR3nt: TGTGCCAGCAGTTTAGTGTCAGGGGGTAATTCACCCCTCCACTTT
j_gene: TRBJ2-1; v_gene: TRBV5-1; abundance: .; d_gene: TRBD1; CDR3aa: CASSSEQGAGNEQFF; CDR3nt: TGCGCCAGCAGCTCGGAACAGGGGGCGGGTAATGAGCAGTTCTTC
j_gene: TRBJ2-7; v_gene: TRBV7-2; abundance: few; d_gene: .; CDR3aa: CASSPPDHEQYF; CDR3nt: TGTGCCAGCAGCCCCCCCGACCACGAGCAGTACTTC
j_gene: TRBJ2-1; v_gene: TRBV6-6; abundance: .; d_gene: TRBD2; CDR3aa: CASTTSGVNNEQFF; CDR3nt: TGTGCCAGCACGACTAGCGGGGTCAACAATGAGCAGTTCTTC
j_gene: TRBJ2-7; v_gene: TRBV7-2; abundance: .; d_gene: .; CDR3aa: CASSLAAEQYF; CDR3nt: TGTGCCAGCAGCTTAGCGGCCGAGCAGTACTTC
j_gene: TRBJ2-1; v_gene: TRBV7-2; abundance: once; d_gene: TRBD2; CDR3aa: CASSLGGSGGPKEYNEQFF; CDR3nt: TGTGCCAGCAGCTTAGGGGGTAGCGGGGGCCCCAAAGAATACAATGAGCAGTTCTTC
j_gene: TRBJ1-6; v_gene: TRBV5-4; abundance: .; d_gene: .; CDR3aa: CASSMGQVNSPLHF; CDR3nt: TGTGCCAGCAGCATGGGCCAGGTTAATTCACCCCTCCACTTT
j_gene: TRBJ2-5; v_gene: TRBV6-1; abundance: .; d_gene: TRBD1; CDR3aa: CASTHEGQPETQYF; CDR3nt: TGTGCCAGCACTCACGAGGGACAGCCCGAGACCCAGTACTTC
j_gene: TRBJ1-5; v_gene: TRBV6-6; abundance: .; d_gene: .; CDR3aa: CASSLRQWGNQPQHF; CDR3nt: TGTGCCAGCAGTCTGAGACAGTGGGGCAATCAGCCCCAGCATTTT
j_gene: TRBJ2-7; v_gene: TRBV6-6; abundance: .; d_gene: .; CDR3aa: CASSYSSYYEQYF; CDR3nt: TGTGCCAGCAGTTACTCCTCCTACTACGAGCAGTACTTC
j_gene: TRBJ2-3; v_gene: TRBV11-2; abundance: .; d_gene: .; CDR3aa: CASIDIPGLGTDTQYF; CDR3nt: TGTGCCAGCATCGACATACCGGGTCTGGGCACAGATACGCAGTATTTT
j_gene: TRBJ2-3; v_gene: TRBV6-4; abundance: .; d_gene: .; CDR3aa: CASSPGASTDTQYF; CDR3nt: TGTGCCAGCAGTCCCGGTGCTAGCACAGATACGCAGTATTTT
j_gene: TRBJ1-6; v_gene: TRBV19; abundance: .; d_gene: .; CDR3aa: CASRGQGARLHF; CDR3nt: TGTGCCAGTAGGGGGCAGGGAGCTCGCCTCCACTTT
j_gene: TRBJ1-6; v_gene: TRBV19; abundance: .; d_gene: TRBD1; CDR3aa: CASSTPRDRSSRTNNSPLHF; CDR3nt: TGTGCCAGTAGTACCCCCCGGGACAGGAGTTCGAGAACCAATAATTCACCCCTCCACTTT
j_gene: TRBJ2-7; v_gene: TRBV11-2; abundance: .; d_gene: .; CDR3aa: CASRGQVYEQYF; CDR3nt: TGTGCCAGCAGGGGTCAGGTCTACGAGCAGTACTTC
j_gene: TRBJ1-1; v_gene: TRBV5-1; abundance: few; d_gene: TRBD1; CDR3aa: CASSSRGNNLFGTEAFF; CDR3nt: TGCGCCAGCAGCAGCAGGGGGAACAACCTTTTTGGCACTGAAGCTTTCTTT
j_gene: TRBJ2-1; v_gene: TRBV7-2; abundance: .; d_gene: TRBD2; CDR3aa: CASNNRGTSGGEQFF; CDR3nt: TGTGCCAGCAACAACCGGGGGACTAGCGGAGGTGAGCAGTTCTTC
j_gene: TRBJ1-5; v_gene: TRBV7-2; abundance: .; d_gene: .; CDR3aa: CASSLGTDYRPQHF; CDR3nt: TGTGCCAGCAGCTTAGGGACCGATTATCGGCCCCAGCATTTT
j_gene: TRBJ1-2; v_gene: TRBV4-2; abundance: .; d_gene: TRBD1; CDR3aa: CASSQEQGSNYGYTF; CDR3nt: TGTGCCAGCAGCCAAGAACAGGGGAGTAACTATGGCTACACCTTC
j_gene: TRBJ1-5; v_gene: TRBV6-5; abundance: .; d_gene: .; CDR3aa: CASSEAASNQPQHF; CDR3nt: TGTGCCAGCAGTGAGGCTGCGAGCAATCAGCCCCAGCATTTT
j_gene: TRBJ2-1; v_gene: TRBV7-2; abundance: .; d_gene: TRBD2; CDR3aa: CASSLARLAGGNEQFF; CDR3nt: TGTGCCAGCAGCTTAGCGCGGCTAGCGGGGGGCAATGAGCAGTTCTTC
j_gene: TRBJ1-2; v_gene: TRBV18; abundance: few; d_gene: .; CDR3aa: CASSPPAQAGGYGYTF; CDR3nt: TGTGCCAGCTCACCACCGGCACAGGCTGGAGGCTATGGCTACACCTTC
j_gene: TRBJ2-5; v_gene: TRBV7-2; abundance: .; d_gene: .; CDR3aa: CASSNRVGTQYF; CDR3nt: TGTGCCAGCAGTAACAGGGTGGGGACCCAGTACTTC
j_gene: TRBJ2-3; v_gene: TRBV30; abundance: few; d_gene: .; CDR3aa: CAWSVSGGPTDTQYF; CDR3nt: TGTGCCTGGAGTGTATCCGGGGGCCCCACAGATACGCAGTATTTT
j_gene: TRBJ1-1; v_gene: TRBV25-1; abundance: .; d_gene: .; CDR3aa: CASRGIGQEAFF; CDR3nt: TGTGCCAGCAGGGGTATCGGACAGGAAGCTTTCTTT
j_gene: TRBJ2-7; v_gene: TRBV11-3; abundance: .; d_gene: TRBD1; CDR3aa: CASSLGTVRQYF; CDR3nt: TGTGCCAGCAGCCTCGGGACAGTAAGGCAGTACTTC
j_gene: TRBJ1-6; v_gene: TRBV14; abundance: .; d_gene: .; CDR3aa: CASSQVDNSPLHF; CDR3nt: TGTGCCAGCAGCCAGGTTGATAATTCACCCCTCCACTTT
j_gene: TRBJ2-7; v_gene: TRBV15; abundance: .; d_gene: .; CDR3aa: CATSRDFLSSSYEQYF; CDR3nt: TGTGCCACCAGCAGAGACTTCCTATCTAGCTCCTACGAGCAGTACTTC
j_gene: TRBJ2-7; v_gene: TRBV10-1; abundance: .; d_gene: .; CDR3aa: CASKGDKGSDEQYF; CDR3nt: TGCGCCAGCAAGGGGGACAAGGGTAGCGACGAGCAGTACTTC
j_gene: TRBJ1-2; v_gene: TRBV29-1; abundance: .; d_gene: TRBD1; CDR3aa: CSVARQGAGGGYTF; CDR3nt: TGCAGCGTTGCCCGACAGGGGGCGGGTGGAGGCTACACCTTC
j_gene: TRBJ1-2; v_gene: TRBV19; abundance: .; d_gene: .; CDR3aa: CASNFFGTDYGYTF; CDR3nt: TGTGCCAGTAACTTTTTCGGGACGGACTATGGCTACACCTTC
j_gene: TRBJ2-7; v_gene: TRBV28; abundance: .; d_gene: TRBD1; CDR3aa: CASSPTRDRRSSYEQYF; CDR3nt: TGTGCCAGCAGTCCAACGCGGGACAGGAGAAGCTCCTACGAGCAGTACTTC
j_gene: TRBJ2-1; v_gene: TRBV27; abundance: .; d_gene: .; CDR3aa: CASSLLRGADNEQFF; CDR3nt: TGTGCCAGCAGTTTATTGCGGGGCGCCGACAATGAGCAGTTCTTC
j_gene: TRBJ2-7; v_gene: TRBV6-1; abundance: .; d_gene: .; CDR3aa: CASSEEGTYLYEQYF; CDR3nt: TGTGCCAGCAGTGAAGAGGGGACCTACCTCTACGAGCAGTACTTC
j_gene: TRBJ1-1; v_gene: TRBV5-8; abundance: .; d_gene: TRBD1; CDR3aa: CASSPWVGQGSLEAFF; CDR3nt: TGTGCCAGCAGCCCGTGGGTGGGACAGGGCAGTCTTGAAGCTTTCTTT
j_gene: TRBJ1-6; v_gene: TRBV6-5; abundance: .; d_gene: .; CDR3aa: CASSDGNSPLHF; CDR3nt: TGTGCCAGCAGTGATGGTAATTCACCCCTCCACTTT
j_gene: TRBJ2-5; v_gene: TRBV30; abundance: .; d_gene: TRBD2; CDR3aa: CASSTSEPGGQYF; CDR3nt: TGTGCCTCCTCGACTAGCGAGCCTGGAGGCCAGTACTTC
j_gene: TRBJ2-3; v_gene: TRBV6-5; abundance: .; d_gene: .; CDR3aa: CASSPPPDPPDTQYF; CDR3nt: TGTGCCAGCTCCCCCCCACCGGACCCCCCAGATACGCAGTATTTT
j_gene: TRBJ1-1; v_gene: TRBV7-9; abundance: .; d_gene: TRBD1; CDR3aa: CASSSGDGDRLNTEAFF; CDR3nt: TGTGCCAGCAGCTCAGGCGACGGGGACAGATTGAACACTGAAGCTTTCTTT
j_gene: TRBJ2-1; v_gene: TRBV29-1; abundance: .; d_gene: TRBD1; CDR3aa: CSVGKQGSVSNEQFF; CDR3nt: TGCAGCGTTGGGAAACAGGGGTCCGTTTCCAATGAGCAGTTCTTC
j_gene: TRBJ2-5; v_gene: TRBV28; abundance: .; d_gene: .; CDR3aa: CASGWAQETQYF; CDR3nt: TGTGCCAGCGGCTGGGCGCAAGAGACCCAGTACTTC
j_gene: TRBJ1-3; v_gene: TRBV19; abundance: once; d_gene: .; CDR3aa: CASSPRPSLSGNTIYF; CDR3nt: TGTGCCAGTAGTCCTCGACCGAGCCTCTCTGGAAACACCATATATTTT